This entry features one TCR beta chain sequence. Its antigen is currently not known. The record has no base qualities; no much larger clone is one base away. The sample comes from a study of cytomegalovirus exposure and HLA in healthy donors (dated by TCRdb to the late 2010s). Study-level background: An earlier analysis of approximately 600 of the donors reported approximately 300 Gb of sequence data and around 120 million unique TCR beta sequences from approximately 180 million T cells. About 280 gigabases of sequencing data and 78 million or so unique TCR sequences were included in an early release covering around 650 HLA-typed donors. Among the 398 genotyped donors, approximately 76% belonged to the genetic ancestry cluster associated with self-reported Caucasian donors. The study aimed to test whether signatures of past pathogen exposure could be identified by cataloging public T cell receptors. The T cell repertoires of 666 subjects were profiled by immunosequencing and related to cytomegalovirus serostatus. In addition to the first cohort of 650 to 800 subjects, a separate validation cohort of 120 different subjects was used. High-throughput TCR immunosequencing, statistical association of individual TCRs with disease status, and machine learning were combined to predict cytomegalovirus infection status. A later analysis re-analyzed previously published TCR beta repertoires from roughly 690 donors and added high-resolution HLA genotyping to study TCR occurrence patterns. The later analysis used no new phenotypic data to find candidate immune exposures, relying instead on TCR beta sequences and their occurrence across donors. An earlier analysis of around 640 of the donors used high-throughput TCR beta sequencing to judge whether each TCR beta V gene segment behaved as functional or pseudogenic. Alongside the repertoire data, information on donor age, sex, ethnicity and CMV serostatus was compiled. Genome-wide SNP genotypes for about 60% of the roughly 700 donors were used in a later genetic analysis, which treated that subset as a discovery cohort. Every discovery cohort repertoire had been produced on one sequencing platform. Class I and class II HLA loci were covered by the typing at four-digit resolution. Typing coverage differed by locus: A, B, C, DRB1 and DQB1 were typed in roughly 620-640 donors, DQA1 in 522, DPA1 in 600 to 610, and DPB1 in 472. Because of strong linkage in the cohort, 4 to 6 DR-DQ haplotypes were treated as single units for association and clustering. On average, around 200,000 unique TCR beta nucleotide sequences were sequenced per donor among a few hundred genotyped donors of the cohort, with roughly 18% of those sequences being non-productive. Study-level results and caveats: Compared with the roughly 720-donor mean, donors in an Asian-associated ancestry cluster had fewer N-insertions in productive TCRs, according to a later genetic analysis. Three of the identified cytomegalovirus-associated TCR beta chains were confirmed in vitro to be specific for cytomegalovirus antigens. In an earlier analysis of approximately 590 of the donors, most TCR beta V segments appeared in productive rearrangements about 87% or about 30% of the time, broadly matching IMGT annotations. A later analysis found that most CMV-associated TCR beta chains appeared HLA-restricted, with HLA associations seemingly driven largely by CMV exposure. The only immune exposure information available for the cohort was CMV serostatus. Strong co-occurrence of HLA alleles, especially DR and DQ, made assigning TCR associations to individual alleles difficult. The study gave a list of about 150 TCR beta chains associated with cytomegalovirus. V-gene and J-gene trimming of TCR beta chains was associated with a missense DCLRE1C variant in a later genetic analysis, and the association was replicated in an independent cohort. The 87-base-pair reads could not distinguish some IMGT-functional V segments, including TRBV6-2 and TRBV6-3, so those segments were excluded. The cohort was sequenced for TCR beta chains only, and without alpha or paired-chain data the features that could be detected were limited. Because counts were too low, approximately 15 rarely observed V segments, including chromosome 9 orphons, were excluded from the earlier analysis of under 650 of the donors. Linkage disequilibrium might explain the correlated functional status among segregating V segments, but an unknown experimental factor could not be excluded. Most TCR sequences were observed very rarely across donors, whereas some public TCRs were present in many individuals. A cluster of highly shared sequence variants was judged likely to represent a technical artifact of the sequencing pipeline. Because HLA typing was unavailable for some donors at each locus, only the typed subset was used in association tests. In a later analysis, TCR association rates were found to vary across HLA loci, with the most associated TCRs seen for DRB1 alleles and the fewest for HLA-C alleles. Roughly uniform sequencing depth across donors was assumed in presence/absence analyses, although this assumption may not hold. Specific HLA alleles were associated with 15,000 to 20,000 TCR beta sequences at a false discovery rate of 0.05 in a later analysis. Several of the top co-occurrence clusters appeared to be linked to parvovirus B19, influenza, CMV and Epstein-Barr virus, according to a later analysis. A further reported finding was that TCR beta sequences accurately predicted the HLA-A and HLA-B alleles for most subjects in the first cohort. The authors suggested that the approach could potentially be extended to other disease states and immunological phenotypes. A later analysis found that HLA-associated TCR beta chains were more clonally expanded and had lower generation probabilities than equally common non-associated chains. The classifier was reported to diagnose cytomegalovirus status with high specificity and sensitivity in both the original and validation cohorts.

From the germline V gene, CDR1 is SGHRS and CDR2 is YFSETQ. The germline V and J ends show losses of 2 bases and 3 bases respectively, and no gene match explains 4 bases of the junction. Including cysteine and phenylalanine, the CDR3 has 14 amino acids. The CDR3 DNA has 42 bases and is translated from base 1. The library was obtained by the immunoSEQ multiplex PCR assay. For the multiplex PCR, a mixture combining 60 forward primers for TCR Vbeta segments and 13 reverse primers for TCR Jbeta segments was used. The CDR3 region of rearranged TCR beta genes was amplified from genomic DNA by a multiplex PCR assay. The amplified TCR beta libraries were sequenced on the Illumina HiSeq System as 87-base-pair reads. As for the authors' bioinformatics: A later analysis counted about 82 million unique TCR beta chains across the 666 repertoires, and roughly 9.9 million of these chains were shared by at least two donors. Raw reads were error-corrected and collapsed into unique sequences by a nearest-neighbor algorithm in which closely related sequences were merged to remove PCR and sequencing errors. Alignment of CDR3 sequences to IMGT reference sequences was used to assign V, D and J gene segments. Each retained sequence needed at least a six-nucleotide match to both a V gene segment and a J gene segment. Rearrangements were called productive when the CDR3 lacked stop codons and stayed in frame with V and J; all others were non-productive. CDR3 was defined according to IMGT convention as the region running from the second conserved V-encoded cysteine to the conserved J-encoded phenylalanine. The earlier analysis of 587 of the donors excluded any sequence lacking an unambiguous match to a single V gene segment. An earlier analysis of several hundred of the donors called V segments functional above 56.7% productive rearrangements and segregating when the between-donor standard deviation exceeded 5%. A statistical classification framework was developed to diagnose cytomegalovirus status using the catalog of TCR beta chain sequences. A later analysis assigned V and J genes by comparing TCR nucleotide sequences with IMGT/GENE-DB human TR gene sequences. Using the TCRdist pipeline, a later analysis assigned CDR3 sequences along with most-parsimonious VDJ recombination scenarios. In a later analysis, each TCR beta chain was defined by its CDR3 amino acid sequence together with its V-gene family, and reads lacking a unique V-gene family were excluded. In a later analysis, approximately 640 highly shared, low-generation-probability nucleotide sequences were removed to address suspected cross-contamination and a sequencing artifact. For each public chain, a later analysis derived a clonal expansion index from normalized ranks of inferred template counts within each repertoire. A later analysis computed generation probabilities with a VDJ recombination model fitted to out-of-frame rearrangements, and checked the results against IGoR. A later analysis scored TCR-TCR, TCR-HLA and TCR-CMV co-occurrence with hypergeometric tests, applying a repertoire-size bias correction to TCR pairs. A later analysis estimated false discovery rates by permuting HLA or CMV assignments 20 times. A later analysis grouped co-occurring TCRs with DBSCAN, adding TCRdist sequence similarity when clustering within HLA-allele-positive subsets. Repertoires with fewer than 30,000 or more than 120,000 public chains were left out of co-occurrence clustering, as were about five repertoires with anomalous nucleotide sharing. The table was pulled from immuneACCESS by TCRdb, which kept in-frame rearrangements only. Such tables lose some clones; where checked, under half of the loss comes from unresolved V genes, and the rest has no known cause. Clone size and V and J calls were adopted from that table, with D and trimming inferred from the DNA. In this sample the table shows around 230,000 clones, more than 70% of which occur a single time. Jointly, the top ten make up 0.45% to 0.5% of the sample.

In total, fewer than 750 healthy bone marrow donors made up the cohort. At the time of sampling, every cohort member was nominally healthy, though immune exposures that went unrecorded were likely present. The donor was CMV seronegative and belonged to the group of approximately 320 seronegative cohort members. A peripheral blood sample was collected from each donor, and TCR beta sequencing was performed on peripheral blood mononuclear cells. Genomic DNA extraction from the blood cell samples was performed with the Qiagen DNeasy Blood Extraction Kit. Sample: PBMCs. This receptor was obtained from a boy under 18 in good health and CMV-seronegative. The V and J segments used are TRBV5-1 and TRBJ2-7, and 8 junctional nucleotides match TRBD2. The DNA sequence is TGCGCCAGCAGCTTAAGCGGGGGCGACTACGAGCAGTACTTC. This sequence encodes CASSLSGGDYEQYF.